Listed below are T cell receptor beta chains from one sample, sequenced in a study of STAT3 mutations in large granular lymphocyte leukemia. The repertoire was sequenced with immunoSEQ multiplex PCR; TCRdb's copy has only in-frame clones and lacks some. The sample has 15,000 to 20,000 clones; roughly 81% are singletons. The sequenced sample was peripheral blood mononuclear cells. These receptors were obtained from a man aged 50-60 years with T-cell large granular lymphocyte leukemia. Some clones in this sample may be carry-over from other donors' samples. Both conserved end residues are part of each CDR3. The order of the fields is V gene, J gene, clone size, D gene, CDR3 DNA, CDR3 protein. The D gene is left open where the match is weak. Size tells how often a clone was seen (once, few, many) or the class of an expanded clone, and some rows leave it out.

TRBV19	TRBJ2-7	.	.	TGTGCCAGTAGTGAATCCGGGACATCGGCGGACGAGCAGTACTTC	CASSESGTSADEQYF
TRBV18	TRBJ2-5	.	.	TGTGCCAGCTCACTAGTTCCGGGGCCACAAGAGACCCAGTACTTC	CASSLVPGPQETQYF
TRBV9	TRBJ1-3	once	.	TGTGCCAGCAGCGTATCCGGGGGTTACTCTGGAAACACCATATATTTT	CASSVSGGYSGNTIYF
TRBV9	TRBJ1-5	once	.	TGTGCCAGCAGCGTCAGGGCAGATAGCAATCAGCCCCAGCATTTT	CASSVRADSNQPQHF
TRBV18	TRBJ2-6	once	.	TGTGCCAGCTCCGATACTGGGGCCAACGTCCTGACTTTC	CASSDTGANVLTF
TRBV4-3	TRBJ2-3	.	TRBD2	TGCGCCAGCAGCCAAGATAGGGGACTAGCGGGGCTCACAGATACGCAGTATTTT	CASSQDRGLAGLTDTQYF
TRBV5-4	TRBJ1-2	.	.	TGTGCCAGCAGCTTGGATGGGCTGATAAACTATGGCTACACCTTC	CASSLDGLINYGYTF
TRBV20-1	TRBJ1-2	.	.	TGCAGTGCTAGACAGGGCTATGGCTACACCTTC	CSARQGYGYTF
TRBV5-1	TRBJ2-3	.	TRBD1	TGCGCCAGCAGCGACGACAGGGGTGCAGATACGCAGTATTTT	CASSDDRGADTQYF
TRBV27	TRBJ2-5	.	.	TGTGCCAGCAGCCGTGGCTGGACGAGACAGGGAGGGGAAGAGACCCAGTACTTC	CASSRGWTRQGGEETQYF
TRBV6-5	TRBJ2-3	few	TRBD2	TGTGCCAGCAGTTACGGGACTAGCGGGGCAGATACGCAGTATTTT	CASSYGTSGADTQYF
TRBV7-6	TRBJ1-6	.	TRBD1	TGTGCCAGCAGCTTGAGGACAGGGGGTAATTCACCCCTCCACTTT	CASSLRTGGNSPLHF
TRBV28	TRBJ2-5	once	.	TGTGCCAGCAGAAGAGGGGACCTTCAAGAGACCCAGTACTTC	CASRRGDLQETQYF
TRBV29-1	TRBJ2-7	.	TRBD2	TGCAGCGTTGAAGGTCTAGCGGGAGGTTCCTACGAGCAGTACTTC	CSVEGLAGGSYEQYF
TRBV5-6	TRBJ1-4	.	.	TGTGCCAGCAGCCTCGTAGGGGGGGACTTTGAAAAACTGTTTTTT	CASSLVGGDFEKLFF
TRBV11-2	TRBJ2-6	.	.	TGTGCCAGCAGCTTAAACCCCTCTGGGGCCAACGTCCTGACTTTC	CASSLNPSGANVLTF
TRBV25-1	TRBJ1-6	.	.	TGTGCCAGCAGTGAATTCGCGGCAGGGAGCTCCTATAATTCACCCCTCCACTTT	CASSEFAAGSSYNSPLHF
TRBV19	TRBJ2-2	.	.	TGTGCCAGTAGTATAGTGATTTACAGGAACACCGGGGAGCTGTTTTTT	CASSIVIYRNTGELFF
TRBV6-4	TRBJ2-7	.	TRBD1	TGTGCCAGCCGGGGACAGGGGGTCAACTACGAGCAGTACTTC	CASRGQGVNYEQYF
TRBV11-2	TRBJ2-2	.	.	TGTGCCAGCAGCTTGGGAAGGGGGAACACCGGGGAGCTGTTTTTT	CASSLGRGNTGELFF
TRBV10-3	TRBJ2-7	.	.	TGTGCCATCAGTGAGTTTGAATACGAGCAGTACTTC	CAISEFEYEQYF
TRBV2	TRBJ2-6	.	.	TGTGCCAGCAGGGATTCAGGTCTCTCTGGGGCCAACGTCCTGACTTTC	CASRDSGLSGANVLTF
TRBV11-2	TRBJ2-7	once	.	TGTGCCAGCAGCTCCGCCCAGGGTACCGAGCAGTACTTC	CASSSAQGTEQYF
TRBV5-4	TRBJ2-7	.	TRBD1	TGTGCCAGCAGCCTATGGACAGGGAACCACGAGCAGTACTTC	CASSLWTGNHEQYF
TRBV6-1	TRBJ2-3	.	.	TGTGCCAGCACGGCCACTCGCGGCACAGATACGCAGTATTTT	CASTATRGTDTQYF
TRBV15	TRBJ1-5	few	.	TGTGCCACCAGCTGGGACAATAGCAATCAGCCCCAGCATTTT	CATSWDNSNQPQHF
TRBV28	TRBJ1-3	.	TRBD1	TGTGCCAGCAGTCTGTCGACAGGGAGGACTGGAAACACCATATATTTT	CASSLSTGRTGNTIYF
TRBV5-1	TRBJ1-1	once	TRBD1	TGCGCCAGCAGCTTGCGGGCAGGGGGCATGAACACTGAAGCTTTCTTT	CASSLRAGGMNTEAFF
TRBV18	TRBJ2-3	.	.	TGTGCCAGCTCACCTCGGCAGGTCTACACAGATACGCAGTATTTT	CASSPRQVYTDTQYF
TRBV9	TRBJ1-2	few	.	TGTGCCAGCAGCGTAGACCCACTCCTAGGAGTCTACACCTTC	CASSVDPLLGVYTF
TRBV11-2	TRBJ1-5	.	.	TGTGCCAGCAGTCCAGGGTTGAATCAGCCCCAGCATTTT	CASSPGLNQPQHF
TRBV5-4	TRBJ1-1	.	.	TGTGCCAGCAGCTTGGCCGACCGGGCCCAAAGTGGAGCTTTCTTT	CASSLADRAQSGAFF
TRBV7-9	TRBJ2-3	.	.	TGTGCCAGCAGCTTAGCAGGGGCAGATACGCAGTATTTT	CASSLAGADTQYF
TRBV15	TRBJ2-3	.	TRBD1	TGTGCCACCAGCCCCAGACAGGGCAGCCAGTATTTT	CATSPRQGSQYF
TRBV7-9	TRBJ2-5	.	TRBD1	TGTGCCAGCAGCCAGGGACAGGCCCGCCAAGAGACCCAGTACTTC	CASSQGQARQETQYF
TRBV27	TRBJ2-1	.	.	TGTGCCAGCAGTCTATTCGACTACAATGAGCAGTTCTTC	CASSLFDYNEQFF
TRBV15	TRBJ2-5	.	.	TGTGCCACCAGCAGAGACCTACGTGGGTTTGGGGAGACCCAGTACTTC	CATSRDLRGFGETQYF
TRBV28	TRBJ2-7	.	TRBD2	TGTGCCAGCAGTTGGGGGGGGTACGAGCAGTACTTC	CASSWGGYEQYF
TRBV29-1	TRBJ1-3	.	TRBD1	TGCAGCGCAAGGACAGGCGGAAACACCATATATTTT	CSARTGGNTIYF
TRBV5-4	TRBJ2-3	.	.	TGTGCCAGCAGCTCCAACCCAGATACGCAGTATTTT	CASSSNPDTQYF
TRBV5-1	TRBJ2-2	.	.	TGCGCCAGCAGCGACCCAGGGAAAGCGACCGGGGAGCTGTTTTTT	CASSDPGKATGELFF
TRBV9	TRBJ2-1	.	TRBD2	TGTGCCAGCAGCGTAGTGCGGGGGGGGCCGTATGAGGGGGTAATGGGTGAGCAGTTCTTC	CASSVVRGGPYEGVMGEQFF
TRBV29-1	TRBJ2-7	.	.	TGCAGCGTTGTTGGCCAGAAGAGCTCCTACGAGCAGTACTTC	CSVVGQKSSYEQYF
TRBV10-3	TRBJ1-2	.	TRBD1	TGTGCCATCAGTGGCAGGGACAGGGGGCCCTATGGCTACACCTTC	CAISGRDRGPYGYTF
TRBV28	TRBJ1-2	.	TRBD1	TGTGCCACCAAAAGACAGGGGACCTATGGCTACACCTTC	CATKRQGTYGYTF